The rows below give T cell receptor beta chains drawn from one sample of a study of cytomegalovirus exposure and HLA in healthy donors. Produced via immunoSEQ multiplex PCR; TCRdb's table is partial and in-frame only. This sample carries fewer than 200,000 clones, about 85% of them seen once, and the ten largest clones take about 15%. The specimen was PBMCs. These receptors were collected from a man between 18 and 35 years old in good health and CMV-seropositive. CDR3s include the opening cysteine and the closing phenylalanine or tryptophan. The D gene is left open where the match is weak. Size values are once, few and many counts, or a class for expanded clones, and some rows have none.

CDR3 DNA: TGTGCCAGCAGTGACTCTCGAGGTCTGTTCTTC; CDR3 protein: CASSDSRGLFF; clone size: -; D gene: -; J gene: TRBJ2-1; V gene: TRBV6-4
CDR3 DNA: TGCGCCAGCAGTAGCGGGGTATCTGTAGGCGAGCAGTACTTC; CDR3 protein: CASSSGVSVGEQYF; clone size: -; D gene: TRBD2; J gene: TRBJ2-7; V gene: TRBV10-1
CDR3 DNA: TGCGCCAGCAGCCAACCTAGCGGGGGGGCCCCCGGGGAGCTGTTTTTT; CDR3 protein: CASSQPSGGAPGELFF; clone size: -; D gene: TRBD2; J gene: TRBJ2-2; V gene: TRBV4-1
CDR3 DNA: TGTGCCAGCAGCTTAGACAGCCAGGTGCAGTACTTC; CDR3 protein: CASSLDSQVQYF; clone size: -; D gene: -; J gene: TRBJ2-7; V gene: TRBV7-9
CDR3 DNA: TGTGCCAGCCGGACTAGCGGGAGTGCCGGGGAGCTGTTTTTT; CDR3 protein: CASRTSGSAGELFF; clone size: once; D gene: TRBD2; J gene: TRBJ2-2; V gene: TRBV19
CDR3 DNA: TGTGCCAGCAGCCTCGACAGATCGAACACTGAAGCTTTCTTT; CDR3 protein: CASSLDRSNTEAFF; clone size: once; D gene: -; J gene: TRBJ1-1; V gene: TRBV28
CDR3 DNA: TGTGCCACCCGGACAGGGACAGGGGGCAATCAGCCCCAGCATTTT; CDR3 protein: CATRTGTGGNQPQHF; clone size: few; D gene: TRBD1; J gene: TRBJ1-5; V gene: TRBV10-3
CDR3 DNA: TGTGCCAGCAGTTTGGCTAGCCGGAATGAGCAGTTCTTC; CDR3 protein: CASSLASRNEQFF; clone size: -; D gene: -; J gene: TRBJ2-1; V gene: TRBV27
CDR3 DNA: TGTGCCAGCAGTTTAGTGGTAGCGGGAACTTCCTACGAGCAGTACTTC; CDR3 protein: CASSLVVAGTSYEQYF; clone size: -; D gene: TRBD2; J gene: TRBJ2-7; V gene: TRBV28
CDR3 DNA: TGTGCCAGCAGCCAAGCCACGAGCGGGTTCTCCTACGAGCAGTACTTC; CDR3 protein: CASSQATSGFSYEQYF; clone size: few; D gene: -; J gene: TRBJ2-7; V gene: TRBV4-2
CDR3 DNA: TGTGCCAGCAGTGATCGGGTAGGGCAGGGGGGCTACGAGCAGTACTTC; CDR3 protein: CASSDRVGQGGYEQYF; clone size: few; D gene: -; J gene: TRBJ2-7; V gene: TRBV6-1
CDR3 DNA: TGTGCCAGCAGCTTAAACGGTCGTCTCCAAGAGACCCAGTACTTC; CDR3 protein: CASSLNGRLQETQYF; clone size: few; D gene: -; J gene: TRBJ2-5; V gene: TRBV7-9
CDR3 DNA: TGTGCCAGCAGAGAATATAGCGGGGGGGCGGGAGATACGCAGTATTTT; CDR3 protein: CASREYSGGAGDTQYF; clone size: -; D gene: TRBD2; J gene: TRBJ2-3; V gene: TRBV2
CDR3 DNA: TGTGCCAGCAGTGACGGGTGGACTGCGCAGTTCTTC; CDR3 protein: CASSDGWTAQFF; clone size: -; D gene: -; J gene: TRBJ2-1; V gene: TRBV6-5
CDR3 DNA: TGTGCCAGCAGGCACGGTATGAGGGCTGAAGCTTTCTTT; CDR3 protein: CASRHGMRAEAFF; clone size: -; D gene: -; J gene: TRBJ1-1; V gene: TRBV6-5
CDR3 DNA: TGTGCCAGCAGTTACGGTAGTGGCATTCAGTACTTC; CDR3 protein: CASSYGSGIQYF; clone size: -; D gene: -; J gene: TRBJ2-4; V gene: TRBV6-6